One T cell receptor beta chain is described in this entry. The antigen it binds to is not known. Per-base quality was not reported, and no clone a single base away is much larger than it. Libraries were made using the immunoSEQ multiplex PCR assay. In its TCRdb copy, this immuneACCESS table keeps in-frame sequences only and misses some clones. Where compared with another copy, unresolved V genes explain less than half of these, and the others have no known cause. Here the sample has 55,000 to 65,000 clones; just over 90% occur a single time. Under 2% of the sample goes to the ten largest clones. This sample was taken from a study of T cell changes during pregnancy in multiple sclerosis (dated 2019 in TCRdb). Some background on the complete study: Changes in the T cell repertoire over the course of pregnancy were examined in this study in women with multiple sclerosis.

The germline V gene gives CDR1 as KGHSH and CDR2 as LQKENI. Reading from cysteine to phenylalanine, the CDR3 counts 16 amino acids. The kept DNA is CDR3 alone, 48 bases in frame from the first base. At the junction V is shortened by 3 bases and J by 1 base; bases outside the gene matches: 7. This sequence was found in a female donor with multiple sclerosis, enrolled in a pregnancy study. The rearranged chain carries TRBV18 and TRBJ2-3, with 7 junctional bases fitting TRBD2. Sequenced here: peripheral blood, sampled after pregnancy. In nucleotides, the sequence is TGTGCCAGCTCACCCAAGGGACTATGGGGCACAGATACGCAGTATTTT. It translates to CASSPKGLWGTDTQYF.